This passage covers 23 T cell receptor beta chains from one sample sequenced in a study of blood T cell repertoires in COVID-19. Profiling relied on immunoSEQ multiplex PCR, and the TCRdb table lists in-frame clones only, not all of them. The repertoire holds 140,000 to 150,000 clones, around four fifths seen once, with less than 7% in the top ten. The sequenced material came from PBMCs or T cells enriched from blood (not recorded which). These receptor sequences come from a woman aged 40-49 years who had recovered from COVID-19.

Relative to its sample, this clone is medium-sized (0.01 to 0.1%). This sequence joins TRBV29-1 and TRBJ1-2, with 7 positions matching TRBD1. The germline V gene has CDR1 SQVTM and CDR2 ANQGSEA. The CDR3 covers 13 residues. The trim removed 6 bases at V and 4 bases at J, leaving 8 bases unmatched. CDR3 nucleotides: TGCAGCGTAATCAGGGGGGAGAGCTATGGCTACACCTTC. This encodes CSVIRGESYGYTF.

The rearrangement links TRBV3-1 (or the pseudogene TRBV3-2) to TRBJ2-2, with TRBD2 matching over 10 bases. The CDR3 runs 21 residues. The V gene end was trimmed by 1 base and the J gene end by 2 bases; junction bases not matched to a gene: 16. From germline, CDR1 is LGHDT and CDR2 YNNKEL (reference sequence). The CDR3 DNA reads TGTGCCAGCAGCCAAGCCAGGGGGCATAGCGGGAGGCTGGATAACACCGGGGAGCTGTTTTTT. Protein sequence: CASSQARGHSGRLDNTGELFF.

This rearrangement joins TRBV5-1 to TRBJ2-5; TRBD2 matches at 7 bases. Germline V CDR1 and CDR2: SGHRS, YFSETQ. After removal of 3 bases from V and 8 bases from J, the junction contained 16 bases not matched to a gene. CDR3 length equals 16 residues. DNA of the CDR3: TGCGCCAGCAGCTACGTCGGGGAGGGCCTATCAGACACCCAGTACTTC. Its translation: CASSYVGEGLSDTQYF.

The rearrangement uses TRBV5-5 and TRBJ2-3, with TRBD2 matching over 7 bases. With V trimmed by 0 bases and J by 4 bases, 2 bases remained unmatched. Germline V gene lookup returns CDR1 SGHKS and CDR2 YYEKEE (reference sequence). CDR3 length equals 14 residues. CDR3: CASSLGGGSDTQYF. In DNA, the CDR3 is TGTGCCAGCAGCTTGGGCGGGGGATCAGATACGCAGTATTTT.

This clone showed up just once. The chain recombines TRBV11-2 with TRBJ1-3; TRBD1 matches at 7 bases. After removal of 5 bases from V and 0 bases from J, the junction contained 16 bases not matched to a gene. The CDR3 totals 19 residues. Germline V gives CDR1 SGHAT, CDR2 FQNNGV. Written as DNA, the CDR3 is TGTGCCAGCAGCCCAGGGGGGCGGGGGGTCCTTTACTCTGGAAACACCATATATTTT. It codes for CASSPGGRGVLYSGNTIYF.

The chain employs TRBV29-1 and TRBJ2-3, with 7 bases fitting TRBD2. Looked up from germline, CDR1 is SQVTM and CDR2 is ANQGSEA. V dropped 1 base and J dropped 4; count of bases not matched to a gene: 5. This CDR3 is 14 amino acids long. The CDR3 sequence: CSVEGAGVADTQYF. The CDR3 DNA follows: TGCAGCGTTGAAGGGGCGGGAGTAGCAGATACGCAGTATTTT.

This clone has more than one count but fewer than ten. The chain employs TRBV11-2 and TRBJ2-3, with a tentative D call TRBD2 (5 bases). V lost 5 bases and J 6 bases, leaving 21 bases between the germline ends. Germline V gives CDR1 SGHAT, CDR2 FQNNGV. The CDR3 totals 16 residues. CDR3 sequence: CASSTSFWANQDTQYF. CDR3 coding DNA: TGTGCCAGCAGCACTAGTTTCTGGGCTAACCAGGATACGCAGTATTTT.

This clone occurred once. The gene calls are TRBV4-1 and TRBJ2-1, with D maybe TRBD2 (6 bases). The length of the CDR3 is 14 residues. Deletions cut 7 bases from V and 7 bases from J, with 17 bases between. Germline CDR1 is MGHRA and CDR2 is YSYEKL. The CDR3 spells CASNQGGPGNEQFF. In nucleotides, the CDR3 is TGCGCCAGCAATCAAGGAGGGCCAGGGAATGAGCAGTTCTTC.

The genes are TRBV5-1 and TRBJ1-6; TRBD1 matches 7 bases. The CDR3 loop spans 13 amino acids. Per the germline V gene, CDR1 is SGHRS and CDR2 is YFSETQ. V was clipped by 4 bases and J by 7 bases; unmatched bases: 2. DNA for the CDR3: TGCGCCAGCAGCCCGGGACAGAATTCACCCCTCCACTTT. It translates to CASSPGQNSPLHF.

The genes are TRBV27 and TRBJ2-7, with D possibly TRBD1 on 6 matching bases. Germline CDR1 MNHEY, CDR2 SMNVEV (reference sequence). V lost 6 bases and J 5 bases, leaving 11 bases between the germline ends. The CDR3 loop spans 12 amino acids. DNA of the CDR3: TGTGCCAGCAGCTCACAGGGAAACGAGCAGTACTTC. This gives the protein CASSSQGNEQYF.

The rearrangement joins TRBV3-1 (or the pseudogene TRBV3-2) to TRBJ1-4, with 9 bases that match TRBD1. CDR1 LGHDT and CDR2 YNNKEL come from the germline V gene (reference sequence). The CDR3 sequence is 12 residues long. V dropped 5 bases and J dropped 14; count of bases not matched to a gene: 6. The CDR3 reads CASSYGQGHLFF. The CDR3 coding sequence is TGTGCCAGCAGCTACGGACAGGGGCATCTGTTTTTT.

This rearrangement joins TRBV27 to TRBJ1-3; D may be TRBD1 (5 bases). V was shortened by 0 bases and J by 3 bases, with 9 bases between the two germline ends. This CDR3 has 15 residues. Germline V gene lookup returns CDR1 MNHEY and CDR2 SMNVEV (reference sequence). CDR3 DNA: TGTGCCAGCAGTTTATCACCGACAGTTGGAAACACCATATATTTT. Its translation is CASSLSPTVGNTIYF.

V usage is TRBV2 and J usage is TRBJ1-2; D is ambiguous. The CDR3 contains 14 residues. Per germline, CDR1 SNHLY and CDR2 FYNNEI. V was shortened by 3 bases and J by 6 bases, with 14 bases between the two germline ends. This chain's CDR3 is CASSDTRTRNGYTF. In nucleotides, the CDR3 is TGTGCCAGCAGTGACACCAGGACTAGGAATGGCTACACCTTC.

The genes are TRBV2 and TRBJ2-1; 14 nucleotides align to TRBD2. From germline, CDR1 is SNHLY and CDR2 FYNNEI. The CDR3 covers 16 residues. With V trimmed by 8 bases and J by 1 base, 4 bases remained unmatched. The CDR3 DNA sequence: TGTGCCAGCGGGACTAGCGGGAGTGGATCCTACAATGAGCAGTTCTTC. Amino acid sequence: CASGTSGSGSYNEQFF.

This chain uses TRBV7-9 with TRBJ1-1; maybe TRBD1 (6 bases). Between the trimmed V and J ends, which lost 5 bases and 11 bases, there was a span of 18 bases. This CDR3 comprises 13 residues. The germline V gene encodes CDR1 SEHNR and CDR2 FQNEAQ (reference sequence). CDR3 in DNA: TGTGCCAGCAGCCCCTACAGGGATCAGATGGCTTTCTTT. Amino acids: CASSPYRDQMAFF.

This clone was detected once. The chain uses TRBV4-1 and TRBJ2-7, with 11 nucleotides matching TRBD1. The CDR3 sequence is 16 residues long. Germline assignment: CDR1 MGHRA and CDR2 YSYEKL. V was clipped by 2 bases and J by 4 bases; unmatched bases: 7. Here the CDR3 DNA reads TGCGCCAGCAGCCAACCTGGCGGGACAGGGGGTTACGAGCAGTACTTC. It yields the protein CASSQPGGTGGYEQYF.

The chain combines TRBV6-1 with TRBJ2-3, with 7 bases matching TRBD1. CDR1 and CDR2 from the germline V gene are MNHNS and SASEGT. V lost 0 bases, J lost 0 bases, and 6 bases stayed unmatched. The CDR3 runs to 17 residues. CDR3 sequence reads: CASSEARGQSSTDTQYF. The CDR3 coding sequence is TGTGCCAGCAGTGAAGCTCGGGGACAGTCAAGCACAGATACGCAGTATTTT.

The V and J genes are TRBV29-1 and TRBJ1-3; unclear D gene. Trimming left V 4 bases short and J 1 base short, with 5 bases between. This CDR3 has 12 residues. The germline CDR1 and CDR2 sequences are SQVTM and ANQGSEA. In DNA form, the CDR3 reads TGCAGCGTTGTCATTTCTGGAAACACCATATATTTT. As protein: CSVVISGNTIYF. The full variable domain, rest sourced from reference TRBV29-1 and TRBJ1-3, is SAVISQKPSRDICQRGTSLTIQCQVDSQVTMMFWYRQQPGQSLTLIATANQGSEATYESGFVIDKFPISRPNLTFSTLTVSNMSPEDSSIYLCSVVISGNTIYFGEGSWLTVV.

The chain uses TRBV19 and TRBJ2-1, with 7 bases fitting TRBD1. The CDR3 runs 15 residues. The V gene end was trimmed by 3 bases and the J gene end by 8 bases; junction bases not matched to a gene: 10. From germline, CDR1 is LNHDA and CDR2 SQIVND (reference sequence). DNA of the CDR3: TGTGCCAGTAGTATGGGGGCTAGGCAGGGGGATGAGCAGTTCTTC. Translating it yields CASSMGARQGDEQFF.

The chain has TRBV19 and TRBJ2-2, with D perhaps matching TRBD2 (5 bases). This CDR3 is 13 amino acids long. V was cut by 0 bases and J by 8 bases, with 7 bases left in between. The germline gives CDR1 LNHDA, CDR2 SQIVND (reference sequence). The CDR3: CASSIDSGGELFF. CDR3 sequence (DNA): TGTGCCAGTAGTATAGATTCGGGGGGGGAGCTGTTTTTT.

This rearrangement joins TRBV10-1 to TRBJ1-1, with a weak D call TRBD1 (6 bases). V was shortened by 2 bases and J by 2 bases, with 12 bases between the two germline ends. Germline V gene lookup returns CDR1 WNHNN and CDR2 SYGVQD (reference sequence). CDR3 size: 15 residues. CDR3 sequence (DNA): TGCGCCAGCAGTGAGGGGTCAGGGACAAACACTGAAGCTTTCTTT. This gives the protein CASSEGSGTNTEAFF.

This chain uses TRBV19 with TRBJ2-1, with D possibly matching TRBD1 (6 bases). The CDR3 is 18 residues long. V shed 2 bases and J shed 0 bases, with 17 bases lying between them. Germline lookup yields CDR1 LNHDA and CDR2 SQIVND (reference sequence). The CDR3 region is CASSIIPGQSSSYNEQFF. CDR3 DNA: TGTGCCAGTAGTATAATCCCCGGACAGTCAAGCTCCTACAATGAGCAGTTCTTC.

The chain recombines TRBV6-5 with TRBJ2-2; TRBD2 matches 14 bases. The CDR3 is 15 amino acids. The V gene end was trimmed by 6 bases and the J gene end by 6 bases; junction bases not matched to a gene: 3. Germline V gene data show CDR1 as MNHEY and CDR2 as SVGAGI. The CDR3 loop is CASRTSGRGSGELFF. CDR3 DNA sequence: TGTGCCAGCAGGACTAGCGGGAGGGGGTCCGGGGAGCTGTTTTTT.